One and the same sample provided the 32 T cell receptor beta chains below, sequenced in a study of blood T cell repertoires in COVID-19. Method: immunoSEQ multiplex PCR; TCRdb's copy keeps in-frame clones and lacks some. The data contain over 300,000 clones, 89% of them singletons. Specimen: peripheral blood. The receptors originated from a man aged 40-49 years with acute or convalescent COVID-19.

This clone occurred once. CDR3 sequence: CASSDRGETQYF. The CDR3 DNA sequence: TGCGCCAGCAGTGATAGGGGAGAGACCCAGTACTTC. The chain couples TRBV10-1 to TRBJ2-5, with a possible D match to TRBD1 (5 bases). Germline V lookup: CDR1 WNHNN, CDR2 SYGVQD (reference sequence). The CDR3 is 12 amino acids. Trimming cost V 3 bases and J 4 bases, with 6 bases left between them.

V gene TRBV29-1 combines with J gene TRBJ1-1, with D maybe TRBD1 (5 bases). Trimming removed 7 bases at V and 9 bases at J, with 21 bases between. The CDR3 consists of 13 residues. Germline assignment: CDR1 SQVTM and CDR2 ANQGSEA. Written as DNA, the CDR3 is TGCAGCGGATCCGGGACTCTCCGGGAAAAAGCTTTCTTT. Its translation is CSGSGTLREKAFF.

A single count supports this clone. This sequence joins TRBV2 and TRBJ1-2, with D hard to call. V lost 3 bases, J lost 7 bases, and 12 bases lay in between. The CDR3 consists of 13 residues. CDR1 is SNHLY and CDR2 is FYNNEI in the germline V gene. The CDR3 coding sequence is TGTGCCAGCAGTGAGGAGGGCCTGGGTGGCTACACCTTC. This encodes CASSEEGLGGYTF.

The rearrangement uses TRBV4-3 and TRBJ1-6, with D perhaps matching TRBD1 (5 bases). The germline V and J ends were trimmed by 4 bases and 8 bases, with 12 bases remaining between them. The CDR3 has 14 amino acids. Germline loops: CDR1 LGHNA, CDR2 YSLEER. CDR3 residues: CASSPRVLDSPLHF. The CDR3 DNA is TGCGCCAGCAGCCCCAGGGTGTTGGATTCACCCCTCCACTTT.

The V call is TRBV19, the J call TRBJ1-1; D ambiguous. The ends were cut back, 6 bases at V and 3 bases at J, with 11 bases in the middle. This CDR3 is 13 amino acids long. CDR1 is LNHDA, CDR2 SQIVND, per germline (reference sequence). This chain's CDR3 is CASRQGVDTEAFF. The CDR3 DNA sequence: TGTGCCAGTAGGCAAGGAGTAGACACTGAAGCTTTCTTT.

This clone was recorded a few times. The chain uses TRBV19 and TRBJ1-1; 7 bases agree with TRBD1. Germline values: CDR1 LNHDA, CDR2 SQIVND (reference sequence). V lost 3 bases, J lost 2 bases, and 9 bases stayed unmatched. The CDR3 totals 16 residues. Here the CDR3 DNA reads TGTGCCAGTAGTATGGGGGTGTGGGACAGAAACACTGAAGCTTTCTTT. Amino acids: CASSMGVWDRNTEAFF.

This clone was recorded only once. The chain uses TRBV4-1 and TRBJ1-1; D might be TRBD1 (6 bases). Germline-derived CDR1 and CDR2 are MGHRA and YSYEKL. The CDR3 has 17 amino acids. V was pared by 1 base and J by 2 bases, with 17 bases between. CDR3 nucleotide sequence: TGCGCCAGCAGCCAAGGAGCACAGGGCCTTAGAAACACTGAAGCTTTCTTT. Encoded protein: CASSQGAQGLRNTEAFF.

V and J are TRBV5-1 and TRBJ1-5; D remains unclear. CDR3 length equals 14 residues. The ends were cut back, 4 bases at V and 4 bases at J, with 12 bases in the middle. The V gene's germline CDR1 is SGHRS and CDR2 YFSETQ. CDR3 in DNA: TGCGCCAGCAGCATCGATCTAATTAATCAGCCCCAGCATTTT. It yields the protein CASSIDLINQPQHF.

The chain has TRBV6-6 and TRBJ1-2; D is ambiguous. The germline V and J ends were trimmed by 4 bases and 2 bases, with 17 bases remaining between them. Germline lookup yields CDR1 MNHNY and CDR2 SVGAGI (reference sequence). The CDR3 runs to 16 residues. The CDR3 loop reads CASSSQLGEANYGYTF. The DNA of the CDR3 is TGTGCCAGCAGTTCCCAACTTGGGGAGGCAAACTATGGCTACACCTTC.

The chain joins TRBV4-2 to TRBJ1-1, with D unclear. Germline lookup yields CDR1 LGHNA and CDR2 YNFKEQ. The CDR3 runs 13 residues. The V end was cut by 4 bases, the J end by 5 bases, with 11 bases between. Here the CDR3 reads CASSPSLRTEAFF. The CDR3 DNA follows: TGTGCCAGCAGCCCCTCCCTTAGAACTGAAGCTTTCTTT.

V gene TRBV11-3 combines with J gene TRBJ2-3, with a possible D match to TRBD2 (5 bases). The CDR3 totals 16 residues. Germline CDR1 and CDR2: SGHNT and YENEEA. The ends were cut back, 1 base at V and 1 base at J, with 12 bases in the middle. This CDR3 is CASSLGEGLGTDTQYF. The CDR3 coding sequence is TGTGCCAGCAGCTTAGGTGAGGGATTGGGCACAGATACGCAGTATTTT.

The gene calls are TRBV10-3 and TRBJ1-4; TRBD1 matches 7 bases. Germline V gene data show CDR1 as ENHRY and CDR2 as SYGVKD. Losses at the gene ends were 4 bases for V and 0 bases for J; bases not matched to a gene: 2. This CDR3 is 15 amino acids long. The CDR3 DNA reads TGTGCCATCAGTGGAGGACAGGCAACTAATGAAAAACTGTTTTTT. Protein: CAISGGQATNEKLFF.

The rearrangement joins TRBV6-5 to TRBJ2-1; 7 nucleotides match TRBD1. This CDR3 contains 15 residues. V was pared by 6 bases and J by 3 bases, with 8 bases of the junction left unmatched. CDR1 is MNHEY and CDR2 is SVGAGI in the germline V gene. The CDR3 coding sequence is TGTGCCAGCAGCCCCCCGACAGGGAACTACAATGAGCAGTTCTTC. Protein: CASSPPTGNYNEQFF.

CDR3 loop: CASTGGGGYTF. In DNA form, the CDR3 reads TGTGCCAGTACGGGGGGCGGCGGCTACACCTTC. V and J are TRBV19 and TRBJ1-2; TRBD1 might be the D (6 bases). V gave up 7 bases and J gave up 8 bases, with 11 bases separating them. CDR1 and CDR2 from the germline V gene are LNHDA and SQIVND (reference sequence). This CDR3 comprises 11 residues.

This chain joins TRBV19 and TRBJ1-1; TRBD1 is a possible D gene (5 bases). CDR3 length: 14 amino acids. Trimming took off 1 base at V and 6 bases at J, with 12 bases between the two ends. The germline V gene encodes CDR1 LNHDA and CDR2 SQIVND (reference sequence). CDR3: CASSIGGRVAEAFF. CDR3 nucleotides: TGTGCCAGTAGTATAGGGGGCAGGGTGGCTGAAGCTTTCTTT. Full variable domain (missing parts from reference TRBV19 and TRBJ1-1): DGGITQSPKYLFRKEGQNVTLSCEQNLNHDAMYWYRQDPGQGLRLIYYSQIVNDFQKGDIAEGYSVSREKKESFPLTVTSAQKNPTAFYLCASSIGGRVAEAFFGQGTRLTVV.

V is TRBV5-1 and J is TRBJ1-1; D unclear. CDR1 is SGHRS, CDR2 YFSETQ, per germline. The CDR3 runs 15 residues. V shed 2 bases and J shed 4 bases, with 15 bases lying between them. The CDR3 loop reads CASSFGLREITEAFF. The DNA for the CDR3 is TGCGCCAGCAGCTTTGGGCTGAGGGAGATCACTGAAGCTTTCTTT.

This sequence joins TRBV5-4 and TRBJ1-2, with 7 bases matching TRBD1. The J segment lost 4 bases and the V segment lost 4 bases, leaving 7 bases of the junction unmatched. The CDR3 is made up of 14 amino acids. The germline V gene encodes CDR1 SGHNT and CDR2 YYREEE (reference sequence). The CDR3 coding sequence is TGTGCCAGCAGCATAGCGACAGGGATCTATGGCTACACCTTC. Translated: CASSIATGIYGYTF.

There are a few counts of this clone. The CDR3 here is CASRVGSGGPQETQYF. CDR3 nucleotides: TGTGCCAGCAGGGTGGGGAGCGGGGGGCCCCAAGAGACCCAGTACTTC. V gene TRBV27 combines with J gene TRBJ2-5, with 9 nucleotides matching TRBD2. J gave up 1 base and V 6 bases, and 9 bases lay outside the gene matches. Germline V gene lookup returns CDR1 MNHEY and CDR2 SMNVEV (reference sequence). The CDR3 consists of 16 residues.

J is TRBJ2-7 and V is TRBV4-1; D not resolved. The V end lost 0 bases, the J end lost 1 base, and 13 bases lay between the germline ends. This CDR3 is built from 16 residues. The V gene's germline CDR1 is MGHRA and CDR2 YSYEKL. This CDR3 is CASSQDPRSLSYEQYF. CDR3 coding DNA: TGCGCCAGCAGCCAAGATCCCAGATCGTTGTCCTACGAGCAGTACTTC.

Of note for this clone: Different DNA sequences within this sample yield the same CDR3. The chain combines TRBV19 with TRBJ1-2; D is unresolved. V shed 3 bases and J shed 0 bases, with 8 bases lying between them. CDR3 length: 14 amino acids. Germline V CDR1 and CDR2: LNHDA, SQIVND (reference sequence). This CDR3 reads CASSIGGANYGYTF. In DNA form, the CDR3 reads TGTGCCAGTAGTATTGGCGGGGCTAACTATGGCTACACCTTC. Based on the CDR3 plus reference TRBV19 and TRBJ1-2, the full variable domain is DGGITQSPKYLFRKEGQNVTLSCEQNLNHDAMYWYRQDPGQGLRLIYYSQIVNDFQKGDIAEGYSVSREKKESFPLTVTSAQKNPTAFYLCASSIGGANYGYTFGSGTRLTVV.

The chain is built from TRBV30 and TRBJ2-1, with a possible D match to TRBD1 (5 bases). The germline V gene encodes CDR1 GTSNPN and CDR2 SVGIG (reference sequence). This CDR3 is 14 amino acids long. The germline V and J ends were trimmed by 4 bases and 4 bases, with 14 bases remaining between them. The CDR3 loop reads CAWTRVTGYNEQFF. The CDR3 nucleotides are TGTGCCTGGACCAGGGTCACTGGGTACAATGAGCAGTTCTTC.

The chain has TRBV4-1 and TRBJ2-1, with TRBD1 matching over 8 bases. CDR1 MGHRA and CDR2 YSYEKL come from the germline V gene. The V gene end was trimmed by 4 bases and the J gene end by 0 bases; junction bases not matched to a gene: 11. There are 18 residues in the CDR3. CDR3 nucleotides: TGCGCCAGCAGCCCCTATCGGACAGGGAGAAGCTCCTACAATGAGCAGTTCTTC. Its protein is CASSPYRTGRSSYNEQFF.

The rearrangement joins TRBV27 to TRBJ2-5, with a tentative D call TRBD1 (6 bases). V gave up 4 bases and J gave up 1 base, with 25 bases separating them. The CDR3 has 19 residues. Germline V gene lookup returns CDR1 MNHEY and CDR2 SMNVEV (reference sequence). Written as DNA, the CDR3 is TGTGCCAGCAGTTCCGTTTTCCGCGTTGCCGGGACAATCCAAGAGACCCAGTACTTC. The encoded protein is CASSSVFRVAGTIQETQYF.

This clone turned up a few times. V gene TRBV5-4 combines with J gene TRBJ1-2, with a weak D call TRBD1 (6 bases). CDR1 and CDR2 from the germline V gene are SGHNT and YYREEE (reference sequence). V gave up 4 bases and J gave up 2 bases, with 15 bases separating them. The CDR3 extends over 15 amino acids. Here the CDR3 reads CASSGTAGVNYGYTF. The CDR3 DNA reads as TGTGCCAGCAGCGGGACGGCAGGGGTCAACTATGGCTACACCTTC.

The CDR3 DNA is TGTGCCAGCAGCTTGGGAGTCGGGGGACATGGCTACACCTTC. Protein sequence: CASSLGVGGHGYTF. The chain is built from TRBV5-6 and TRBJ1-2; D perhaps matches TRBD1 (5 bases). The CDR3 contains 14 residues. V gave up 0 bases and J gave up 6 bases, with 12 bases separating them. Germline CDR1 reads SGHDT; CDR2 reads YYEEEE.

A remark on this clone: Germline and junction disagree at one end, which may indicate a read error. The V gene is TRBV6-5, the J gene TRBJ1-4, with unresolved D. The germline CDR1 and CDR2 sequences are MNHEY and SVGAGI. The CDR3 totals 12 residues. The CDR3 coding sequence is TGTGCCAGCAGTCCGCGGAGGACGGGGATTTATTTT. Residues: CASSPRRTGIYF.

The genes are TRBV24-1 and TRBJ1-5; 9 nucleotides align to TRBD1. V lost 0 bases to trimming and J lost 7 bases; unmatched junction nucleotides: 3. The CDR3 is 15 amino acids. CDR1 and CDR2 from the germline V gene are KGHDR and SFDVKD. The CDR3 protein is CATSDLTGGGQPQHF. The CDR3 DNA sequence: TGTGCCACCAGTGATTTGACAGGGGGCGGGCAGCCCCAGCATTTT.

The CDR3, as DNA: TGTGCCAGCAGTTTAGGTTCCAGGGGGGATAATAGGGATCAGCCCCAGCATTTT. It yields the protein CASSLGSRGDNRDQPQHF. This sequence joins TRBV28 and TRBJ1-5; 7 positions agree with TRBD1. The length of the CDR3 is 18 residues. The V gene's germline CDR1 is MDHEN and CDR2 SYDVKM. V shed 2 bases, J shed 5 bases, and the junction held 15 bases outside the gene matches. The whole variable domain, filled in from reference TRBV28 and TRBJ1-5, reads DVKVTQSSRYLVKRTGEKVFLECVQDMDHENMFWYRQDPGLGLRLIYFSYDVKMKEKGDIPEGYSVSREKKERFSLILESASTNQTSMYLCASSLGSRGDNRDQPQHFGDGTRLSIL.

This clone was observed once. The rearrangement uses TRBV19 and TRBJ2-3; 11 bases are a match to TRBD1. The germline CDR1 and CDR2 sequences are LNHDA and SQIVND (reference sequence). The CDR3 is made up of 15 amino acids. Trimming cost V 4 bases and J 5 bases; bases outside gene matches: 5. The CDR3 DNA reads TGTGCCAGTAGTAGGACAGGGGGCCGTGGAGATACGCAGTATTTT. Residues: CASSRTGGRGDTQYF.

This chain uses TRBV19 with TRBJ2-4, with D perhaps TRBD1 (5 bases). V shed 2 bases and J shed 0 bases, with 11 bases lying between them. Germline values: CDR1 LNHDA, CDR2 SQIVND (reference sequence). The CDR3 length is 16 residues. This CDR3 is CASSIPGMEAKNIQYF. Here the CDR3 DNA reads TGTGCCAGTAGTATACCAGGGATGGAAGCCAAAAACATTCAGTACTTC. The entire variable domain, with the rest obtained from reference TRBV19 and TRBJ2-4, is as follows: DGGITQSPKYLFRKEGQNVTLSCEQNLNHDAMYWYRQDPGQGLRLIYYSQIVNDFQKGDIAEGYSVSREKKESFPLTVTSAQKNPTAFYLCASSIPGMEAKNIQYFGAGTRLSVL.

The chain combines TRBV5-4 with TRBJ1-1; no reliable D call. The ends were cut back, 0 bases at V and 0 bases at J, with 12 bases in the middle. CDR3 length: 16 residues. Germline CDR1 SGHNT, CDR2 YYREEE (reference sequence). CDR3 residues: CASSLERGFMNTEAFF. Here the CDR3 DNA reads TGTGCCAGCAGCTTGGAGAGAGGATTCATGAACACTGAAGCTTTCTTT. Complete variable domain (other parts from reference TRBV5-4 and TRBJ1-1): ETGVTQSPTHLIKTRGQQVTLRCSSQSGHNTVSWYQQALGQGPQFIFQYYREEENGRGNFPPRFSGLQFPNYSSELNVNALELDDSALYLCASSLERGFMNTEAFFGQGTRLTVV.

The chain has TRBV9 and TRBJ2-7, with D possibly matching TRBD1 (5 bases). The germline V gene encodes CDR1 SGDLS and CDR2 YYNGEE. Trimming removed 0 bases at V and 5 bases at J, with 15 bases between. This CDR3 comprises 15 residues. The CDR3 loop is CASSVDFSQGNEQYF. For the CDR3, the DNA is TGTGCCAGCAGCGTAGACTTTTCCCAGGGAAACGAGCAGTACTTC. The variable domain in full, with the rest retrieved from reference TRBV9 and TRBJ2-7, is DSGVTQTPKHLITATGQRVTLRCSPRSGDLSVYWYQQSLDQGLQFLIQYYNGEERAKGNILERFSAQQFPDLHSELNLSSLELGDSALYFCASSVDFSQGNEQYFGPGTRLTVT.